This is a list of T cell receptor beta chains from one sample in a study of T cell clonotyping in hematopoietic cell transplantation. Here immunoSEQ multiplex PCR was the method, and the copy in TCRdb shows in-frame clones only, minus some. This sample has over 2,500 clones, with roughly 80% found just once. The input for sequencing was PBMCs, taken 180 days after allogeneic stem cell transplant. The receptors were sampled from a female patient in her 40s who had an allogeneic stem cell transplant from a related donor, so T cells may come from the graft donor. Some clones in this sample may be carry-over from other donors' samples. The CDR3 runs from the conserved cysteine through the conserved F or W. The D gene is left open where the match is weak. Expanded clones get a size class; other rows say once, few or many, or leave the size out.

V gene	J gene	clone size	D gene	CDR3 DNA	CDR3 protein
TRBV7-2	TRBJ2-1	-	TRBD2	TGTGCCAGCAGCCTGGGACTAGCGGTAAACAATGAGCAGTTCTTC	CASSLGLAVNNEQFF
TRBV29-1	TRBJ2-7	-	TRBD2	TGCAGCGTCTTCACCGGGACTAACCACTACGAGCAGTACTTC	CSVFTGTNHYEQYF
TRBV13	TRBJ2-7	-	-	TGTGCCAGCAGCCCGACCGACAGGTTCGAGCAGTACTTC	CASSPTDRFEQYF
TRBV5-1	TRBJ2-3	once	-	TGCGCCAGCAGCCCCGGAGGGCTAGCGAGGAGCACAGATACGCAGTATTTT	CASSPGGLARSTDTQYF
TRBV29-1	TRBJ1-2	-	-	TGCAGCGCGTACACAGGCTTCTTTGGCTACACCTTC	CSAYTGFFGYTF
TRBV7-6	TRBJ2-2	few	TRBD2	TGTGCCAGCAGCTGGGATCCCGGGACTAGCGACACCGGGGAGCTGTTTTTT	CASSWDPGTSDTGELFF
TRBV5-8	TRBJ1-1	-	-	TGTGCCAGCACCGAGGGTTACACTGAAGCTTTCTTT	CASTEGYTEAFF
TRBV19	TRBJ2-2	-	TRBD1	TGTGCCAGTAGACTGGACAGGGCGTCCACCGGGGAGCTGTTTTTT	CASRLDRASTGELFF
TRBV5-4	TRBJ2-3	-	-	TGTGCCAGCAGCTTGTGGGATCAGAGCCCCACTAGCACAGATACGCAGTATTTT	CASSLWDQSPTSTDTQYF
TRBV28	TRBJ2-6	-	TRBD2	TGTGCCAGCAGCCGACTAGCGGGAGGGCCAGCTGGGGCCAACGTCCTGACTTTC	CASSRLAGGPAGANVLTF
TRBV5-1	TRBJ2-7	-	TRBD1	TGCGCCAGCAGCTTGGCCCCGGGACAGGGTTTCGGAGAGCAGTACTTC	CASSLAPGQGFGEQYF